This T cell receptor beta chain emerged from a study of blood T cell repertoires in COVID-19. Study-level information: Cohort 3 donors were reported recovered after two negative PCRs, clearance, or symptom resolution. Samples came from the United States, Italy and Spain, spanning acute and convalescent COVID-19.

In assigning cohorts, the study relied on participant-reported clinical history. Per the original methods: Estimation of nucleated cell counts was performed using reference gene primer amplification. The protocol was immunoSEQ multiplex PCR, while the TCRdb copy is restricted to in-frame clones and leaves out a portion. The DNA was the basis for D and trimming; V, J and clone size are from that table. Here the sample spans a few hundred thousand clones, 80% to 90% being singletons. The source material was PBMCs or T cells enriched from blood (not recorded which). This clonotype was obtained from a man aged 35-49 years in a cohort exposed to, infected with or recovered from COVID-19 (not recorded which).

The CDR3 DNA follows: TGTGCCAGCGGGGGGGGATGGCCCTACGAGCAGTACTTC. Its translation is CASGGGWPYEQYF. The chain combines TRBV28 with TRBJ2-7, with TRBD2 identical over 7 bases. The CDR3 is made up of 13 amino acids. Germline assignment: CDR1 MDHEN and CDR2 SYDVKM. Trimming removed 8 bases from V and 2 bases from J; junction bases left unmatched: 6.